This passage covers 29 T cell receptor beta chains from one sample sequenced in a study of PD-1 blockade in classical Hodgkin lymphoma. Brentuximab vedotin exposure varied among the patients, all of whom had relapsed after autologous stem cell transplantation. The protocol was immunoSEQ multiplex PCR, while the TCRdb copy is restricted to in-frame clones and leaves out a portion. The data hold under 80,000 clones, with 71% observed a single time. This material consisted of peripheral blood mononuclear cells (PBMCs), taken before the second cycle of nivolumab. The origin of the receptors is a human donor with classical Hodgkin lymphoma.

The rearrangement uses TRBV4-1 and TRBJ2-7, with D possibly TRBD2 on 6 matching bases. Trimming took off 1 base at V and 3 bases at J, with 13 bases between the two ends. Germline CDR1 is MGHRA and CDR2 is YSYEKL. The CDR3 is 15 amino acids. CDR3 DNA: TGCGCCAGCAGCCAAGGCGGCGGGGCTTACTACGAGCAGTACTTC. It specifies CASSQGGGAYYEQYF.

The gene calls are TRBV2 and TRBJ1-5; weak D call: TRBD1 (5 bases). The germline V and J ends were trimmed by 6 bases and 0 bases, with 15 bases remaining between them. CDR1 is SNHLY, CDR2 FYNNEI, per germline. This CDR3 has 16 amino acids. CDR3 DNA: TGTGCCAGCAGCCTAAGACAGCCCGATAGCAATCAGCCCCAGCATTTT. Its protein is CASSLRQPDSNQPQHF.

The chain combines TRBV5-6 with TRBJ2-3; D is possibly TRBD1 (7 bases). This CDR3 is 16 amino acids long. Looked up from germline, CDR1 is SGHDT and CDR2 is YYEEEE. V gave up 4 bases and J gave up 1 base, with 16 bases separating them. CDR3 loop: CASSETGRGGTDTQYF. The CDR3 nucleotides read TGTGCCAGCAGCGAGACAGGGCGGGGTGGCACAGATACGCAGTATTTT. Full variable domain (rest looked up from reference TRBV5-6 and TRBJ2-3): DAGVTQSPTHLIKTRGQQVTLRCSPKSGHDTVSWYQQALGQGPQFIFQYYEEEERQRGNFPDRFSGHQFPNYSSELNVNALLLGDSALYLCASSETGRGGTDTQYFGPGTRLTVL.

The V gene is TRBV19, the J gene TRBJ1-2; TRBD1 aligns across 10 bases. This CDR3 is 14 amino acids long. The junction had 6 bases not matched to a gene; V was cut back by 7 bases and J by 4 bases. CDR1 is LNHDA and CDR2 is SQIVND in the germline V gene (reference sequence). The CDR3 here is CASNPGQGTYGYTF. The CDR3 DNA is TGTGCCAGTAATCCGGGACAGGGGACCTATGGCTACACCTTC.

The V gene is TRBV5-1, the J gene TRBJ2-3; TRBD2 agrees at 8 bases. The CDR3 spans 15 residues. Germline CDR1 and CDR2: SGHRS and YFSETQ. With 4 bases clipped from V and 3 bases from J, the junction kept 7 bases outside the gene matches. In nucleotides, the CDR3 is TGCGCCAGCAGCCCCCTCAGCGGGGGTACAGATACGCAGTATTTT. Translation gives CASSPLSGGTDTQYF.

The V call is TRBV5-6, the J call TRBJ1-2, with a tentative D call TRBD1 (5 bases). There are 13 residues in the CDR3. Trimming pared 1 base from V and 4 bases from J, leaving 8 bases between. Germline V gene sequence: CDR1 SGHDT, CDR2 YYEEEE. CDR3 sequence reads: CASSLQGSYGYTF. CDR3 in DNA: TGTGCCAGCAGCTTGCAGGGATCCTATGGCTACACCTTC.

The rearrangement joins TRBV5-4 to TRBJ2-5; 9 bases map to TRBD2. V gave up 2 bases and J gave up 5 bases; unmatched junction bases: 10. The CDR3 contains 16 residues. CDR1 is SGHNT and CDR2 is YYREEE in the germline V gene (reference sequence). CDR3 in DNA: TGTGCCAGCAGCTTCGAGGGCGGGAGGGCCTTGGAGACCCAGTACTTC. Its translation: CASSFEGGRALETQYF. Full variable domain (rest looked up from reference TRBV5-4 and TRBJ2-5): ETGVTQSPTHLIKTRGQQVTLRCSSQSGHNTVSWYQQALGQGPQFIFQYYREEENGRGNFPPRFSGLQFPNYSSELNVNALELDDSALYLCASSFEGGRALETQYFGPGTRLLVL.

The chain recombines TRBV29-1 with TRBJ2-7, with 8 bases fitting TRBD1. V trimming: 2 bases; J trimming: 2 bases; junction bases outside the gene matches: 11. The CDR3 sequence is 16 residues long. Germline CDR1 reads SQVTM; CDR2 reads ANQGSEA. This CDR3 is CSVESYPGTGAYEQYF. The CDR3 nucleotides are TGCAGCGTTGAAAGTTATCCTGGGACAGGCGCCTACGAGCAGTACTTC.

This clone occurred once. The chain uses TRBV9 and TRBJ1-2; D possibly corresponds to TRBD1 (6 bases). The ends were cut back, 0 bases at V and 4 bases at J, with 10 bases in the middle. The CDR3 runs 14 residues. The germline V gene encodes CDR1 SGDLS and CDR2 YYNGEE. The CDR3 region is CASSVGGQGYGYTF. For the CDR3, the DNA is TGTGCCAGCAGCGTAGGGGGACAAGGCTATGGCTACACCTTC. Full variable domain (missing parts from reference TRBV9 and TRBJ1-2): DSGVTQTPKHLITATGQRVTLRCSPRSGDLSVYWYQQSLDQGLQFLIQYYNGEERAKGNILERFSAQQFPDLHSELNLSSLELGDSALYFCASSVGGQGYGYTFGSGTRLTVV.

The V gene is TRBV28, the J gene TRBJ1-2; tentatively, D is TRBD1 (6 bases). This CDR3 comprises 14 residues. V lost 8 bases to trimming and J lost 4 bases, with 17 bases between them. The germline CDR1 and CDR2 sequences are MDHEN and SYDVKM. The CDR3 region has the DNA TGTGCCAGCCGGTCCGGACAGCCCGCCTATGGCTACACCTTC. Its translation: CASRSGQPAYGYTF.

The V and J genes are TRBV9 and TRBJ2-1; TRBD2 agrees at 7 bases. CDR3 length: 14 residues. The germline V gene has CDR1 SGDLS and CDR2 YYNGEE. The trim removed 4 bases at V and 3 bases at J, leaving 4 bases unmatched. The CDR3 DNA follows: TGTGCCAGCAGCTCCGGACTAGACTACAATGAGCAGTTCTTC. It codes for CASSSGLDYNEQFF.

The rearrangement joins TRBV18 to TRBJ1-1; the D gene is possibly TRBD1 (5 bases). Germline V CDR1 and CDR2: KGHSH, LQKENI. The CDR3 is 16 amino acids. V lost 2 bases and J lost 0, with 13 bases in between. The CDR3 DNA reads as TGTGCCAGCTCACCATTAAGGGGTCCCATGAACACTGAAGCTTTCTTT. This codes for CASSPLRGPMNTEAFF.

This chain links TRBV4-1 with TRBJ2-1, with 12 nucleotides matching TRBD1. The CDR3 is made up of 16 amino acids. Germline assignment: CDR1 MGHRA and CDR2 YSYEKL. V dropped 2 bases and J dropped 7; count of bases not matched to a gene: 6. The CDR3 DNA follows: TGCGCCAGCAGCCAACCCGGGACAGGGGGCAAAAATGAGCAGTTCTTC. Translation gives CASSQPGTGGKNEQFF.

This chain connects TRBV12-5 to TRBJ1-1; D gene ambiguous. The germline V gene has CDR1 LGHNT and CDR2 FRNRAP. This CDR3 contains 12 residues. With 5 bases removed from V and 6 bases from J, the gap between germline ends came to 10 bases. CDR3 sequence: CASGPSVSEAFF. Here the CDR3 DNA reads TGTGCTAGTGGTCCCTCTGTGTCTGAAGCTTTCTTT.

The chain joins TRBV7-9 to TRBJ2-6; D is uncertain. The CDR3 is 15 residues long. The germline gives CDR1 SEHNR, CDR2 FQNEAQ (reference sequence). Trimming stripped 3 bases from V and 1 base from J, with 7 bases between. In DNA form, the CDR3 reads TGTGCCAGCAGCTTGGCCGGTTCTGGGGCCAACGTCCTGACTTTC. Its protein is CASSLAGSGANVLTF.

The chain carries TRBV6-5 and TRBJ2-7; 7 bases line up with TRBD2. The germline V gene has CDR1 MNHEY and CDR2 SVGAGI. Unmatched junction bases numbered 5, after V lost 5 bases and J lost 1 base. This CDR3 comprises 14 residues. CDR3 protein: CASSIPGLSYEQYF. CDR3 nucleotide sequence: TGTGCCAGCAGTATCCCGGGACTATCCTACGAGCAGTACTTC.

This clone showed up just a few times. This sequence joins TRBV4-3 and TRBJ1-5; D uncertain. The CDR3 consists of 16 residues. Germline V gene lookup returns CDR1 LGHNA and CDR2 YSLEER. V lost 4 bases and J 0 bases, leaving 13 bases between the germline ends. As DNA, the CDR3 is TGCGCCAGCAGCCCGTCCGCGCAGTATAGCAATCAGCCCCAGCATTTT. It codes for CASSPSAQYSNQPQHF.

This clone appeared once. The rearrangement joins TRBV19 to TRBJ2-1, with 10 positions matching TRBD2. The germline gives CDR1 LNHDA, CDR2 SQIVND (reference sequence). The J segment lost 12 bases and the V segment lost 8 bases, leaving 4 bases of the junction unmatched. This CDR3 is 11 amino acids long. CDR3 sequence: CASERGGRQFF. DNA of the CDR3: TGTGCCAGTGAGCGGGGGGGTCGGCAGTTCTTC.

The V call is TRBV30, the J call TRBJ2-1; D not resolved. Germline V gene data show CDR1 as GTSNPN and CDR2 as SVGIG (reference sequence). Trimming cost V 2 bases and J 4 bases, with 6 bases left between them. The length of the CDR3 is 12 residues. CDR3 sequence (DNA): TGTGCCTGGAGTAGGCGGTACAATGAGCAGTTCTTC. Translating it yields CAWSRRYNEQFF.

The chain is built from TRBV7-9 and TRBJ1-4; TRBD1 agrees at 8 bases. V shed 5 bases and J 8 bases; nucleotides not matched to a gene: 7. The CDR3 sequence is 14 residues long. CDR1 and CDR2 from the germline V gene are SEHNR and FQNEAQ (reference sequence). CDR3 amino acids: CASSTGGSREKLFF. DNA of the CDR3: TGTGCCAGCAGCACAGGGGGGAGCAGGGAAAAACTGTTTTTT.

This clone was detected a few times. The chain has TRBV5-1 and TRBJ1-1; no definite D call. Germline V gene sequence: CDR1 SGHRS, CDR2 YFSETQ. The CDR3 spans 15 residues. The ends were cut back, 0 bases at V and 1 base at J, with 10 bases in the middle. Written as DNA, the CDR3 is TGCGCCAGCAGCTTGGCTAGGCCGTCGAACACTGAAGCTTTCTTT. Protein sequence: CASSLARPSNTEAFF.

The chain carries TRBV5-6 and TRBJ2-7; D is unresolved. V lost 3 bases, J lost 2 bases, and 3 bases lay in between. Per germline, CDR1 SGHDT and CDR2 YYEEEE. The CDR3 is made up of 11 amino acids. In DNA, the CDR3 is TGTGCCAGCAGCTCCACCTACGAGCAGTACTTC. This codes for CASSSTYEQYF.

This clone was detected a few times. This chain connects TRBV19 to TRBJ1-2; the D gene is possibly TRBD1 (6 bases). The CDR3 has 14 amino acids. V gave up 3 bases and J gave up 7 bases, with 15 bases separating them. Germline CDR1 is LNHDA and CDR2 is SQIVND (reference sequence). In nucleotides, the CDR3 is TGTGCCAGTAGTATCAGTGGGCCCAGGGGTGGCTACACCTTC. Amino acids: CASSISGPRGGYTF.

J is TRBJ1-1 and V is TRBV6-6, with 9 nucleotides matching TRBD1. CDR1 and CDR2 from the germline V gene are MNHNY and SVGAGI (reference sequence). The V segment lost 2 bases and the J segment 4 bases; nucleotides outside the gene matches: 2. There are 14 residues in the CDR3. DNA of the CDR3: TGTGCCAGCAGTTACGCGACAGGGGGCACTGAAGCTTTCTTT. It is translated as CASSYATGGTEAFF.

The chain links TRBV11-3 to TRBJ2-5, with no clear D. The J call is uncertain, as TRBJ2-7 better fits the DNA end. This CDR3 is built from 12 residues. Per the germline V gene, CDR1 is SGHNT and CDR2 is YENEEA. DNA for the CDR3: TGTGCCAGCAGCTCCCTTTTGTACGAGCAGTACTTC. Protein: CASSSLLYEQYF.

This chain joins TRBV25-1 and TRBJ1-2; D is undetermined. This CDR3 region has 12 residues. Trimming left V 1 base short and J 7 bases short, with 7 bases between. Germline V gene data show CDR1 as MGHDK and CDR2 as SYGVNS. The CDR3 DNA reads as TGTGCCAGCAGTGAATGGGGTGGTGGCTACACCTTC. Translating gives CASSEWGGGYTF.

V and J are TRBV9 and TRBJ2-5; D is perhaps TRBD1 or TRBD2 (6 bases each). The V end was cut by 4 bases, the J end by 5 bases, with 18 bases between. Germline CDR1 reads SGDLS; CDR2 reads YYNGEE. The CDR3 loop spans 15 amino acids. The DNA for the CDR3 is TGTGCCAGCAGCCTGAGAGGGGGGCGCACGGAGACCCAGTACTTC. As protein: CASSLRGGRTETQYF.

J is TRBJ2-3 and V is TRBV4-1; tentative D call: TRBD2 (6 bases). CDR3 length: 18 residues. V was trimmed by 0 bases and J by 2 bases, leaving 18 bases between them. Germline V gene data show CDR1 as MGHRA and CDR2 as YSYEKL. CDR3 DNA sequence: TGCGCCAGCAGCCAAGATGGGACTTCATCGCCCCTCACAGATACGCAGTATTTT. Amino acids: CASSQDGTSSPLTDTQYF.

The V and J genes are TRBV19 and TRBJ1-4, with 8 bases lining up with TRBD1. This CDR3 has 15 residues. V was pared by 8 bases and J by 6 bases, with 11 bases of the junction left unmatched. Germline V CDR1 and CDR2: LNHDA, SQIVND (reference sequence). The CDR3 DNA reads TGTGCCAGTTCACCCATAGACAGGGGAGATGAAAAACTGTTTTTT. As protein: CASSPIDRGDEKLFF.